This entry concerns a single TCR beta chain. Its antigen is unknown. This sample also contains other DNA sequences that code for the same CDR3. The sample is drawn from a study of shared clonotypes between healthy human individuals. Study outcomes and limitations: The diversity represented, both genetic and in exposure history, was limited by few donors. The researchers took only blood, and tissue repertoires probably look different.

The assay was carried out at the deep level. Method: immunoSEQ multiplex PCR; TCRdb's copy keeps in-frame clones and lacks some. The profile shows roughly 2 million clones, about 95% of them singletons. Trimming pared 3 bases from V and 2 bases from J, leaving 8 bases between. The germline gives CDR1 MNHEY, CDR2 SMNVEV (reference sequence). The CDR3 has 13 residues. Naive CD8 cells, CD45RO-negative and positively selected for CCR7, excluded terminally differentiated effector memory CD45RA+ cells. The J gene is TRBJ2-7, the V gene TRBV27, with D unclear. The clonotype comes from a man aged 18 to 29 in good health. Sequenced: naive CD8+ T cells sorted from blood. The CDR3, as DNA: TGTGCCAGCAGTTTTTCTGGGGCCTACGAGCAGTACTTC. It translates to CASSFSGAYEQYF.